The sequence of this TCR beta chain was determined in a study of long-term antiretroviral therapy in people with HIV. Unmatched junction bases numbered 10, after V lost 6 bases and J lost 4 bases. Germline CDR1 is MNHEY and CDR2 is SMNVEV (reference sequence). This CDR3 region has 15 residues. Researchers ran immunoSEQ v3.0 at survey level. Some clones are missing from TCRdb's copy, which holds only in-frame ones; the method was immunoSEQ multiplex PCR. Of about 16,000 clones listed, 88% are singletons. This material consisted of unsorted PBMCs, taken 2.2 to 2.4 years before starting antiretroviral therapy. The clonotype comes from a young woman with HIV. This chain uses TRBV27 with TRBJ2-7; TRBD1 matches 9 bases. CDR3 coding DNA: TGTGCCAGCAGACTAAAACAGGGGGCATTTTACGAGCAGTACTTC. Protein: CASRLKQGAFYEQYF.